The 10 T cell receptor beta chains below all came from one sample that was sequenced in a study of T cell responses to AZD1222 COVID-19 vaccine. Repertoires were generated with immunoSEQ multiplex PCR, while TCRdb's copy carries only in-frame clones and drops some. The sample records over 65,000 clones, approximately 89% being singletons. The starting material was peripheral blood, obtained 28 days after the second AZD1222 dose. The receptors originated from an adult who received the AZD1222 COVID-19 vaccine.

This clone was seen a few times. The genes are TRBV6-5 and TRBJ1-6; no clear D gene. This CDR3 is 13 amino acids long. V lost 9 bases and J lost 7, with 13 bases in between. Germline V gives CDR1 MNHEY, CDR2 SVGAGI. The CDR3 here is CARREDGNSPLHF. The CDR3 DNA sequence: TGTGCCAGACGAGAGGACGGAAATTCACCCCTCCACTTT.

V and J are TRBV18 and TRBJ2-2, with 9 bases matching TRBD2. From germline, CDR1 is KGHSH and CDR2 LQKENI. The CDR3 length is 16 residues. With 3 bases clipped from V and 2 bases from J, the junction kept 4 bases outside the gene matches. The CDR3 protein is CASSPLAGTNTGELFF. In DNA, the CDR3 is TGTGCCAGCTCACCCCTAGCGGGGACCAACACCGGGGAGCTGTTTTTT.

The chain's CDR3 is CASSPPSEYTGELFF. Written as DNA, the CDR3 is TGTGCCAGCTCACCACCGTCGGAGTACACCGGGGAGCTGTTTTTT. The V gene is TRBV18, the J gene TRBJ2-2; D not resolved. Germline V gives CDR1 KGHSH, CDR2 LQKENI. CDR3 length equals 15 residues. V was cut by 0 bases and J by 3 bases, with 8 bases left in between. The whole variable domain, remainder taken from reference TRBV18 and TRBJ2-2, is NAGVMQNPRHLVRRRGQEARLRCSPMKGHSHVYWYRQLPEEGLKFMVYLQKENIIDESGMPKERFSAEFPKEGPSILRIQQVVRGDSAAYFCASSPPSEYTGELFFGEGSRLTVL.

The chain has TRBV6-5 and TRBJ1-1; D is perhaps TRBD1 (6 bases). The CDR3 sequence is 12 residues long. Looked up from germline, CDR1 is MNHEY and CDR2 is SVGAGI. Between the trimmed V and J ends, which lost 7 bases and 4 bases, there was a span of 10 bases. The chain's CDR3 is CASNTGITEAFF. The CDR3 nucleotides read TGTGCCAGCAACACAGGGATCACTGAAGCTTTCTTT.

This chain connects TRBV6-2 or TRBV6-3 to TRBJ2-3, with D unresolved. The length of the CDR3 is 14 residues. The V gene's germline CDR1 is MNHEY and CDR2 SVGEGT. V dropped 0 bases and J dropped 3 bases, with 7 bases sitting between them. CDR3 sequence (DNA): TGTGCCAGCAGTTACTCTAAGTGGACAGATACGCAGTATTTT. It codes for CASSYSKWTDTQYF.

This chain links TRBV2 with TRBJ1-3, with D unclear. This CDR3 comprises 12 residues. Per germline, CDR1 SNHLY and CDR2 FYNNEI. V shed 0 bases and J shed 9 bases, with 6 bases lying between them. The CDR3 nucleotides are TGTGCCAGCAGTGAAGCGCTCGGCACCATATATTTT. Protein: CASSEALGTIYF.

The chain recombines TRBV7-9 with TRBJ2-2, with D possibly matching TRBD1 (5 bases). Germline loops: CDR1 SEHNR, CDR2 FQNEAQ (reference sequence). The length of the CDR3 is 16 residues. The germline V and J ends were trimmed by 1 base and 3 bases, with 12 bases remaining between them. CDR3 in amino acids: CASSLVRRVDTGELFF. The CDR3 DNA follows: TGTGCCAGCAGCTTAGTTCGCAGGGTCGACACCGGGGAGCTGTTTTTT.

The chain employs TRBV30 and TRBJ2-5; 8 bases agree with TRBD2. V gave up 5 bases and J gave up 5 bases; unmatched junction bases: 4. This CDR3 region has 12 residues. Germline CDR1 GTSNPN, CDR2 SVGIG (reference sequence). The CDR3 here is CAWAGGGETQYF. CDR3 nucleotides: TGTGCCTGGGCGGGAGGAGGGGAGACCCAGTACTTC.

This clone was seen a single time. The chain joins TRBV19 to TRBJ1-5; D is possibly TRBD1 (6 bases). V lost 2 bases to trimming and J lost 4 bases, with 18 bases between them. The CDR3 is 17 amino acids. Germline V gene sequence: CDR1 LNHDA, CDR2 SQIVND (reference sequence). The CDR3: CASSISGQIWVNQPQHF. CDR3 bases: TGTGCCAGTAGTATAAGTGGACAGATTTGGGTTAATCAGCCCCAGCATTTT.

The gene calls are TRBV3-1 (or the pseudogene TRBV3-2) and TRBJ2-3; D is perhaps TRBD2 (5 bases). V shed 1 base and J shed 1 base, with 6 bases lying between them. From germline, CDR1 is LGHDT and CDR2 YNNKEL (reference sequence). The CDR3 loop spans 14 amino acids. The CDR3, as DNA: TGTGCCAGCAGCCAAGGGCGGGGCACAGATACGCAGTATTTT. Its translation is CASSQGRGTDTQYF.